The entry below describes one T cell receptor (beta chain). The antigen remains unidentified. Germline assignment: CDR1 LGHDT and CDR2 YNNKEL (reference sequence). The CDR3 loop spans 15 amino acids. Trimming shortened V by 1 base and J by 0 bases, and 7 bases separated the two germline ends. This entry is derived from a study of T cell responses to AZD1222 COVID-19 vaccine. In the study overall: Some second doses came at about 4 weeks and others at about 12 weeks; these were pooled.

Measured with immunoSEQ multiplex PCR; TCRdb has only the in-frame clones, and not every one. This sample has 140,000 to 150,000 clones; roughly nine tenths occur once, and the top ten carry around 4.9%. Study conclusions and caveats: Clonal diversity may have been underestimated in mostly white British donors. Just six people given AZD1222 tested seropositive at baseline. The study found Spike-specific TCR breadth and depth rose after two AZD1222 doses.

This TCR was sampled from an adult in good health. The J gene is TRBJ1-5, the V gene TRBV3-1 (or the pseudogene TRBV3-2); no clear D. The sequencing here drew on peripheral blood, taken on day 0 of AZD1222 vaccination. CDR3 residues: CASSQGLTSNQPQHF. DNA of the CDR3: TGTGCCAGCAGCCAAGGTCTGACTAGCAATCAGCCCCAGCATTTT.